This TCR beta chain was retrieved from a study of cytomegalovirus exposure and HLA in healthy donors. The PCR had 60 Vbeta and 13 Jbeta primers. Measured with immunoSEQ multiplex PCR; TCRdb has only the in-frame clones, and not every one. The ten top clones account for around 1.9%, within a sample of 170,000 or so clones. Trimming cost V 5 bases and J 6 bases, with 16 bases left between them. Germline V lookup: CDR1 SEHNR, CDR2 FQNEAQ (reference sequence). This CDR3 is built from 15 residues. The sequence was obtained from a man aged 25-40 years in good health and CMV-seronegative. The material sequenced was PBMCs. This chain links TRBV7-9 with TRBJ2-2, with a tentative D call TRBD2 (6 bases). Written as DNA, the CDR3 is TGTGCCAGCAGCCCCCTAGCGCGGGGAGCCGGGGAGCTGTTTTTT. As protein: CASSPLARGAGELFF. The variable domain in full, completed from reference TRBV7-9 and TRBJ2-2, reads DTGVSQNPRHKITKRGQNVTFRCDPISEHNRLYWYRQTLGQGPEFLTYFQNEAQLEKSRLLSDRFSAERPKGSFSTLEIQRTEQGDSAMYLCASSPLARGAGELFFGEGSRLTVL.